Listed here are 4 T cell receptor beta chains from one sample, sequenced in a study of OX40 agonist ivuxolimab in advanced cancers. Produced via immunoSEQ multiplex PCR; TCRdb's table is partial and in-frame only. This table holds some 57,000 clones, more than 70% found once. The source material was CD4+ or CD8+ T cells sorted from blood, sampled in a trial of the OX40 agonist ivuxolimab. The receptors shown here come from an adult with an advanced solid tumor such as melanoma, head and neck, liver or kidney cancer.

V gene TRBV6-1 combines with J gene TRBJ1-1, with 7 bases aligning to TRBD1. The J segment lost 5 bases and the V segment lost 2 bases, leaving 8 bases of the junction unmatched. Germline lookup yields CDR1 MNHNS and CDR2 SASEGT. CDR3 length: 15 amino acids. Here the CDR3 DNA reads TGTGCCAGCAGTGAAAGAGACAGGGAGGTGACTGAAGCTTTCTTT. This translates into CASSERDREVTEAFF.

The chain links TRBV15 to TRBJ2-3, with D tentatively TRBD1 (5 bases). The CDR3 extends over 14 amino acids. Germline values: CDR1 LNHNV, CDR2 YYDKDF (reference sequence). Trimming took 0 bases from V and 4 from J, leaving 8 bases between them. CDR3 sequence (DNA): TGTGCCACCAGCAGAGATTTAGGGGCAGATACGCAGTATTTT. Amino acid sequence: CATSRDLGADTQYF.

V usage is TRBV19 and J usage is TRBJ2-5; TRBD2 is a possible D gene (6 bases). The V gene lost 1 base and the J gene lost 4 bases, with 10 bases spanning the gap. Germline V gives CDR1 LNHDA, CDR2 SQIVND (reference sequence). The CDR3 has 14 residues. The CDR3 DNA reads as TGTGCCAGTAGTATAGCGACTAGTTCAGAGACCCAGTACTTC. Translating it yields CASSIATSSETQYF.

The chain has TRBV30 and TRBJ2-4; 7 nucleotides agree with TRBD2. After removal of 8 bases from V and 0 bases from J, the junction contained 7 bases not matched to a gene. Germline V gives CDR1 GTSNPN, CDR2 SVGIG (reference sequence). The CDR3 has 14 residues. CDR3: CARSSGQAKNIQYF. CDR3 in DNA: TGTGCCCGCTCTAGCGGCCAAGCCAAAAACATTCAGTACTTC.